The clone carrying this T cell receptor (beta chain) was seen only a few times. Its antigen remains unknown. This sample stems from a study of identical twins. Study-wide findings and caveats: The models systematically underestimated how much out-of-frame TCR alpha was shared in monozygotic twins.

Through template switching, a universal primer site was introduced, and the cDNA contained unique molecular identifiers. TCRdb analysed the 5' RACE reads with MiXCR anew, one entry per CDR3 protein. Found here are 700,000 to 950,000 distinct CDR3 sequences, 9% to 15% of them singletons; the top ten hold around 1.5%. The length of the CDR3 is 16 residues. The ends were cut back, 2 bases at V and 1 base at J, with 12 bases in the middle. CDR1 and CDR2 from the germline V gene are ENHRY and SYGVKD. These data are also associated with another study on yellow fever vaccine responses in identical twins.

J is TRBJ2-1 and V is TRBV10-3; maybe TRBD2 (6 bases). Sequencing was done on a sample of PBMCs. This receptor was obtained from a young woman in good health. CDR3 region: CAISESAGLSYNEQFF. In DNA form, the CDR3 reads TGTGCCATCAGTGAGAGCGCGGGGTTGTCCTACAATGAGCAGTTCTTC.